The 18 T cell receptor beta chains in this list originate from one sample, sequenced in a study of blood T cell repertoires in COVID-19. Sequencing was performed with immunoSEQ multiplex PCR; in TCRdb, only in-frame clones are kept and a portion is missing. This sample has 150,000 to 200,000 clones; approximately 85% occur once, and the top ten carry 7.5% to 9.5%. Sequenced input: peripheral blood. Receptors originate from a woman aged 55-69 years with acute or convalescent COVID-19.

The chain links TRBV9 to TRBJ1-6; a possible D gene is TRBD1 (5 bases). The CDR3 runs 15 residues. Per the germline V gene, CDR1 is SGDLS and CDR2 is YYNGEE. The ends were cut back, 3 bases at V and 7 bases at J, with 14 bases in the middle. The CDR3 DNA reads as TGTGCCAGCAGCGCCGGGACTATTGAGAATTCACCCCTCCACTTT. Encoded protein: CASSAGTIENSPLHF.

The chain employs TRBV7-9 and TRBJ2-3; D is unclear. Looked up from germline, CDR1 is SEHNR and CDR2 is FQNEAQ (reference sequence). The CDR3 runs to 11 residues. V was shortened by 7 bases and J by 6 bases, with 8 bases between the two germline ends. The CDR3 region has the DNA TGTGCCAGCACCCTGCGGGATACGCAGTATTTT. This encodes CASTLRDTQYF. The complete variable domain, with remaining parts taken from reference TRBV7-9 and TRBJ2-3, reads DTGVSQNPRHKITKRGQNVTFRCDPISEHNRLYWYRQTLGQGPEFLTYFQNEAQLEKSRLLSDRFSAERPKGSFSTLEIQRTEQGDSAMYLCASTLRDTQYFGPGTRLTVL.

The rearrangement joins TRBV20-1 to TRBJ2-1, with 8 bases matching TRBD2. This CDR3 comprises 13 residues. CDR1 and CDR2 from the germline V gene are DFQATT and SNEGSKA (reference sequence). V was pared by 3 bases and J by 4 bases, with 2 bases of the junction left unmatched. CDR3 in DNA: TGCAGTGCTAGTAGCGGGATTTACAATGAGCAGTTCTTC. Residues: CSASSGIYNEQFF.

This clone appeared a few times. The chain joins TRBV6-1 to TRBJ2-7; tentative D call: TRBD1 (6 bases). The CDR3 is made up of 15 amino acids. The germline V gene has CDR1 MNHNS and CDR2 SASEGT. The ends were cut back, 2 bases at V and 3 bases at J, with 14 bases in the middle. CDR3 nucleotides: TGTGCCAGCAGTGAACAGGGGCCCTTCTACTACGAGCAGTACTTC. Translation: CASSEQGPFYYEQYF.

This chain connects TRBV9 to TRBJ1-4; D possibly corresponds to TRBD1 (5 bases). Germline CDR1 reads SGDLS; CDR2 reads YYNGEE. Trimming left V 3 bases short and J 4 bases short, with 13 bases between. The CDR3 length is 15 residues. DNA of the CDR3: TGTGCCAGCAGCGGCTACGGGGGTATTAATGAAAAACTGTTTTTT. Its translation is CASSGYGGINEKLFF.

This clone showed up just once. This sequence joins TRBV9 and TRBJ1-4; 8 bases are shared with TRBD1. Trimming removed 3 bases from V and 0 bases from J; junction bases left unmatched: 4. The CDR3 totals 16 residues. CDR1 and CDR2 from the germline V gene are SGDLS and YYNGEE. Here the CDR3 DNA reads TGTGCCAGCAGCGAGGGACAGGCCGCAACTAATGAAAAACTGTTTTTT. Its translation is CASSEGQAATNEKLFF.

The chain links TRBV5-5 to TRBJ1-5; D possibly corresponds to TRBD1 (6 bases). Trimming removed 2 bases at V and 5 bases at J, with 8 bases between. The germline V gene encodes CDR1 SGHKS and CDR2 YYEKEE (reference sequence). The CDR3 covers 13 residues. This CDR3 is CASSFNRDQPQHF. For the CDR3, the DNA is TGTGCCAGCAGCTTCAACAGGGATCAGCCCCAGCATTTT.

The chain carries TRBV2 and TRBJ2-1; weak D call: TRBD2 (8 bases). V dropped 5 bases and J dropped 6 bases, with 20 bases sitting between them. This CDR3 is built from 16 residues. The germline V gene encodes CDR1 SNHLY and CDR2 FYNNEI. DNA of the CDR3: TGTGCCAGCAGTTCACAGGGGAGCGCGGGAGGCAATGAGCAGTTCTTC. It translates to CASSSQGSAGGNEQFF.

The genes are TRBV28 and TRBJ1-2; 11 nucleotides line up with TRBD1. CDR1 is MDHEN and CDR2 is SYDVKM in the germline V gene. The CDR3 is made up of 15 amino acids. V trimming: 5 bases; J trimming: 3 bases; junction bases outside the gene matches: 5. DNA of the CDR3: TGTGCCAGCAGTCTCGGGACAGGGGGGGACTATGGCTACACCTTC. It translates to CASSLGTGGDYGYTF.

Here the CDR3 DNA reads TGCGCCAGCAGCCCAGGGACACGTCAAGAGACCCAGTACTTC. Translating it yields CASSPGTRQETQYF. The chain recombines TRBV5-1 with TRBJ2-5, with a possible D match to TRBD1 (6 bases). V was shortened by 4 bases and J by 2 bases, with 12 bases between the two germline ends. The germline gives CDR1 SGHRS, CDR2 YFSETQ. The CDR3 runs 14 residues.

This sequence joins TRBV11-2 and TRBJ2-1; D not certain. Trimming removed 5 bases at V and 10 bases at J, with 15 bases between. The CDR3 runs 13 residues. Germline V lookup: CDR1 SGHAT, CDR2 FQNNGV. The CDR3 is CASSPYAPREQFF. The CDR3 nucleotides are TGTGCCAGCAGCCCTTACGCTCCCAGGGAGCAGTTCTTC.

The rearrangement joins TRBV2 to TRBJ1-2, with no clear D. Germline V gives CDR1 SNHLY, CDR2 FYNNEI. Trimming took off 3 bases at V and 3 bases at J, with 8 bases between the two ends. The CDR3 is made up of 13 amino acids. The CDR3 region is CASSDGRYYGYTF. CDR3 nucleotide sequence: TGTGCCAGCAGTGACGGGAGATACTATGGCTACACCTTC.

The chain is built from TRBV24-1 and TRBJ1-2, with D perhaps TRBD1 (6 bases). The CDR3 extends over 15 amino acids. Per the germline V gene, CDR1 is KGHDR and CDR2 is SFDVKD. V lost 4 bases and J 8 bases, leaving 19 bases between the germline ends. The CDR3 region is CATSDPGQERGGYTF. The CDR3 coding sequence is TGTGCCACCAGTGACCCGGGACAAGAGAGAGGAGGCTACACCTTC.

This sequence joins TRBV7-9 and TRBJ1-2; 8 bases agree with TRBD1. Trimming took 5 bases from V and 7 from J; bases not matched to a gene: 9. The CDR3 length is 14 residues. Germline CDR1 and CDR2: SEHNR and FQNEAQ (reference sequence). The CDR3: CASSPSGGAGGYTF. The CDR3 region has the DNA TGTGCCAGCAGCCCATCAGGGGGCGCAGGTGGCTACACCTTC. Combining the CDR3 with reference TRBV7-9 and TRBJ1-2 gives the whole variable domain DTGVSQNPRHKITKRGQNVTFRCDPISEHNRLYWYRQTLGQGPEFLTYFQNEAQLEKSRLLSDRFSAERPKGSFSTLEIQRTEQGDSAMYLCASSPSGGAGGYTFGSGTRLTVV.

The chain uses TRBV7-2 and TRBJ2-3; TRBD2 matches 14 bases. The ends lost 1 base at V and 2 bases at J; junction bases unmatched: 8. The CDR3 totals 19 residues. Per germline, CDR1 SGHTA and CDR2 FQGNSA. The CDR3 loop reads CASSLGLAGGSFYTDTQYF. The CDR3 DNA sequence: TGTGCCAGCAGCTTAGGACTAGCGGGAGGGTCGTTCTACACAGATACGCAGTATTTT.

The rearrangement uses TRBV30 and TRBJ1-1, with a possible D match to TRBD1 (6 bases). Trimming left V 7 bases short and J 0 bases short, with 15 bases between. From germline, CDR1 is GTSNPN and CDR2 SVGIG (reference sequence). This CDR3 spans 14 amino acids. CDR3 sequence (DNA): TGTGCCTTTACAACAGGACAGCTGAACACTGAAGCTTTCTTT. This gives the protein CAFTTGQLNTEAFF. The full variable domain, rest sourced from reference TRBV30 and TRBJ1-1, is SQTIHQWPATLVQPVGSPLSLECTVEGTSNPNLYWYRQAAGRGLQLLFYSVGIGQISSEVPQNLSASRPQDRQFILSSKKLLLSDSGFYLCAFTTGQLNTEAFFGQGTRLTVV.

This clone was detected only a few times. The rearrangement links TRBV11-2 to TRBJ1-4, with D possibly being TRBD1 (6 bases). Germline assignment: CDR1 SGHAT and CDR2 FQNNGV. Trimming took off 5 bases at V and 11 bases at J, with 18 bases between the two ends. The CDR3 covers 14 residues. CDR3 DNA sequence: TGTGCCAGCAGCCGTACCGGGACATTCGAGAAACTGTTTTTT. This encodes CASSRTGTFEKLFF.

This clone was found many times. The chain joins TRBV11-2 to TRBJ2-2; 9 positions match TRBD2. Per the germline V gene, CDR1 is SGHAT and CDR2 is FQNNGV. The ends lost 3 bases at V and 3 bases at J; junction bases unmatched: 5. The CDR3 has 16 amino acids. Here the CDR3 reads CASSFILAGYTGELFF. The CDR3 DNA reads TGTGCCAGCAGCTTCATACTAGCGGGTTACACCGGGGAGCTGTTTTTT.